These 14 T cell receptor beta chains were sequenced from one sample in a study of cytotoxic CD8 clonotypes in ibrutinib-treated CLL. TCRdb keeps only in-frame clones here, not all; method: immunoSEQ multiplex PCR. The table has around 250,000 clones, roughly 74% seen once. The starting material was PBMCs, obtained after 24 months of ibrutinib treatment. These receptors were obtained from a human donor with chronic lymphocytic leukemia.

This chain links TRBV29-1 with TRBJ2-7; D uncertain. This CDR3 contains 11 residues. Trimming shortened V by 5 bases and J by 2 bases, and 7 bases separated the two germline ends. The germline gives CDR1 SQVTM, CDR2 ANQGSEA. In DNA, the CDR3 is TGCAGCGTTCGCCAGACCTACGAGCAGTACTTC. This translates into CSVRQTYEQYF.

Only one count was recorded for this clone. The gene calls are TRBV25-1 and TRBJ1-2, with D perhaps TRBD1 (6 bases). Germline V gives CDR1 MGHDK, CDR2 SYGVNS. The CDR3 spans 15 residues. V was cut by 1 base and J by 7 bases, with 16 bases left in between. Written as DNA, the CDR3 is TGTGCCAGCAGTGAATTTCGACAGGCAATATCTGGCTACACCTTC. Its protein is CASSEFRQAISGYTF.

V is TRBV5-5 and J is TRBJ2-3; TRBD2 is a possible D gene (6 bases). CDR1 is SGHKS, CDR2 YYEKEE, per germline (reference sequence). The V gene lost 4 bases and the J gene lost 7 bases, with 13 bases spanning the gap. CDR3 length: 13 residues. CDR3 region: CASSLEGRHTQYF. DNA for the CDR3: TGTGCCAGCAGCCTTGAAGGGAGGCATACGCAGTATTTT.

This clone came up once. The chain is built from TRBV11-3 and TRBJ2-1, with a possible D match to TRBD2 (5 bases). V gave up 0 bases and J gave up 6 bases, with 9 bases separating them. Germline lookup yields CDR1 SGHNT and CDR2 YENEEA. This CDR3 spans 14 amino acids. This chain's CDR3 is CASSLDPSSNEQFF. As DNA, the CDR3 is TGTGCCAGCAGCTTAGATCCTAGCAGCAATGAGCAGTTCTTC. Using reference TRBV11-3 and TRBJ2-1 for the parts outside the CDR3, the full variable domain is EAGVVQSPRYKIIEKKQPVAFWCNPISGHNTLYWYLQNLGQGPELLIRYENEEAVDDSQLPKDRFSAERLKGVDSTLKIQPAELGDSAVYLCASSLDPSSNEQFFGPGTRLTVL.

The genes are TRBV7-8 and TRBJ1-5, with D uncertain. Trimming stripped 5 bases from V and 6 bases from J, with 5 bases between. In germline, CDR1 is SGHVS, CDR2 FQNEAQ. The CDR3 runs to 11 residues. CDR3 amino acids: CASSRSQPQHF. The CDR3 nucleotides are TGTGCCAGCAGCCGGAGTCAGCCCCAGCATTTT.

The rearrangement uses TRBV14 and TRBJ2-1; perhaps TRBD1 as D (6 bases). Germline V gene sequence: CDR1 SGHDN, CDR2 FVKESK. This CDR3 spans 14 amino acids. V lost 1 base and J 9 bases, leaving 13 bases between the germline ends. CDR3 loop: CASSQAIGTSEQFF. DNA for the CDR3: TGTGCCAGCAGCCAAGCCATTGGGACAAGTGAGCAGTTCTTC.

This chain links TRBV9 with TRBJ2-7, with D perhaps being TRBD1 or TRBD2 (5 bases each). Germline CDR1 is SGDLS and CDR2 is YYNGEE. This CDR3 is built from 11 residues. Trimming cost V 3 bases and J 7 bases, with 8 bases left between them. Here the CDR3 DNA reads TGTGCCAGCAGCGCAGGGAGAGAGCAGTACTTC. Its protein is CASSAGREQYF.

The V gene is TRBV4-2, the J gene TRBJ2-7, with 15 bases matching TRBD2. V trimming: 7 bases; J trimming: 0 bases; junction bases outside the gene matches: 7. CDR3 length: 17 residues. Germline values: CDR1 LGHNA, CDR2 YNFKEQ. The CDR3 loop reads CASNLGLAGGPSYEQYF. The CDR3 region has the DNA TGTGCCAGCAACCTAGGACTAGCGGGAGGGCCCTCCTACGAGCAGTACTTC.

This CDR3 is CASSLLSGGDTDTQYF. The CDR3, as DNA: TGCGCCAGCAGCTTGCTTTCGGGGGGCGACACAGATACGCAGTATTTT. The J gene is TRBJ2-3, the V gene TRBV5-1, with TRBD2 as a possible D gene (7 bases). The ends were cut back, 1 base at V and 2 bases at J, with 14 bases in the middle. This CDR3 is built from 16 residues. Looked up from germline, CDR1 is SGHRS and CDR2 is YFSETQ.

This clone is a singleton in its sample. The chain is built from TRBV28 and TRBJ1-1, with D possibly matching TRBD1 (5 bases). Trimming shortened V by 3 bases and J by 6 bases, and 20 bases separated the two germline ends. The CDR3 has 16 residues. Germline lookup yields CDR1 MDHEN and CDR2 SYDVKM. This CDR3 is CASSLPGTPGGPEAFF. The CDR3 region has the DNA TGTGCCAGCAGTTTGCCGGGCACCCCGGGGGGTCCTGAAGCTTTCTTT.

The chain links TRBV7-2 to TRBJ2-7; perhaps TRBD2 as D (6 bases). Per germline, CDR1 SGHTA and CDR2 FQGNSA. The CDR3 has 13 residues. V lost 3 bases to trimming and J lost 5 bases, with 11 bases between them. The CDR3 DNA follows: TGTGCCAGCAGCTTTGGTAGCGGCAACGAGCAGTACTTC. Translating gives CASSFGSGNEQYF.

This chain connects TRBV5-6 to TRBJ2-7; 10 bases agree with TRBD2. In germline, CDR1 is SGHDT, CDR2 YYEEEE. The CDR3 contains 19 residues. V lost 0 bases, J lost 4 bases, and 16 bases stayed unmatched. The CDR3 reads CASSLVLFREASGSYEQYF. CDR3 DNA: TGTGCCAGCAGCTTGGTTCTTTTCAGGGAAGCTAGCGGGAGTTACGAGCAGTACTTC.

V is TRBV5-1 and J is TRBJ2-2, with D tentatively TRBD2 (6 bases). Germline V gene lookup returns CDR1 SGHRS and CDR2 YFSETQ. This CDR3 has 16 residues. V gave up 1 base and J gave up 2 bases, with 12 bases separating them. The CDR3 sequence is CASSLWASANTGELFF. The CDR3 DNA is TGCGCCAGCAGCTTGTGGGCTAGCGCAAACACCGGGGAGCTGTTTTTT.

The chain joins TRBV27 to TRBJ2-7, with TRBD2 identical over 14 bases. Germline V gives CDR1 MNHEY, CDR2 SMNVEV (reference sequence). V dropped 4 bases and J dropped 7; count of bases not matched to a gene: 3. The CDR3 covers 14 residues. CDR3 DNA: TGTGCCAGCAGTTGGACTAGCGGGAGGAGGGAGCAGTACTTC. The encoded protein is CASSWTSGRREQYF.